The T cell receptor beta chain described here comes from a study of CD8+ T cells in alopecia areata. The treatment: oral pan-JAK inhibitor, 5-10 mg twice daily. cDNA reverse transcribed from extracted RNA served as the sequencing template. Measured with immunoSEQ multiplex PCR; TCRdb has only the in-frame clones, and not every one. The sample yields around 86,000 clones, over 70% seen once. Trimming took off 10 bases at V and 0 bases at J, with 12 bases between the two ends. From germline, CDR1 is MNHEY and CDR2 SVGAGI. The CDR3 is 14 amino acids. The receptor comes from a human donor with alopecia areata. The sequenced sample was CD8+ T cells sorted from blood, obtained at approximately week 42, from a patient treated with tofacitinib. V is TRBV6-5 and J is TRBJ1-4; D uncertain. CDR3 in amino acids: CATLDGSTNEKLFF. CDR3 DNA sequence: TGTGCCACCCTAGACGGCTCAACTAATGAAAAACTGTTTTTT.